The 3 T cell receptor beta chains given below trace back to one sample, sequenced in a study of blood T cell repertoires in COVID-19. Sequenced by immunoSEQ multiplex PCR; TCRdb stores in-frame clones only, minus some. The profile shows 230,000 or so clones, 65% to 90% of them singletons. Sequences were obtained from peripheral blood. These TCRs come from a woman between 40 and 55 years old who had recovered from COVID-19.

The CDR3 DNA follows: TGTGCCAGCAGCCAAACGACCGGGACAGCTAATCAGCCCCAGCATTTT. It is translated as CASSQTTGTANQPQHF. The chain employs TRBV16 and TRBJ1-5, with 7 bases that match TRBD1. Germline CDR1 and CDR2: KGHSY and FQNENV. This CDR3 contains 16 residues. J lost 4 bases, V lost 2 bases, and 8 bases had no gene match.

The chain employs TRBV5-1 and TRBJ1-1; 9 bases are a match to TRBD1. V was clipped by 3 bases and J by 1 base; unmatched bases: 1. Germline CDR1 reads SGHRS; CDR2 reads YFSETQ. The CDR3 has 14 amino acids. The CDR3 nucleotides are TGCGCCAGCAGCTGGGACAGGGAGAACACTGAAGCTTTCTTT. Its protein product is CASSWDRENTEAFF.

This chain connects TRBV7-2 to TRBJ2-1, with 8 bases that match TRBD2. This CDR3 comprises 13 residues. The V and J ends lost 5 bases and 6 bases, in that order; junction bases with no gene match: 3. Germline V gene lookup returns CDR1 SGHTA and CDR2 FQGNSA. CDR3 in DNA: TGTGCCAGCAGCAGAGGACTAGCCAATGAGCAGTTCTTC. Translation: CASSRGLANEQFF.